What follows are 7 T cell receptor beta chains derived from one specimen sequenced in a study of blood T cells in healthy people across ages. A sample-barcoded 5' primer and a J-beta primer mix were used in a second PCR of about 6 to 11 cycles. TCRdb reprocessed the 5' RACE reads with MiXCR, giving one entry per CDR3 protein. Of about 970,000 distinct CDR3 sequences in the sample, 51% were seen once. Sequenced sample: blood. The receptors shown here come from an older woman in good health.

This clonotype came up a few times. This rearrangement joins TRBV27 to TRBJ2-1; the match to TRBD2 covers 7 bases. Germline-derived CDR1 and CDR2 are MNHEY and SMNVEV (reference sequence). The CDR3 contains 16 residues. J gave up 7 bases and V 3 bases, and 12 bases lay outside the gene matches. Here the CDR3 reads CASSLVAGPIGNEQFF. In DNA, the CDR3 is TGTGCCAGCAGTTTGGTAGCGGGCCCTATTGGGAATGAGCAGTTCTTC.

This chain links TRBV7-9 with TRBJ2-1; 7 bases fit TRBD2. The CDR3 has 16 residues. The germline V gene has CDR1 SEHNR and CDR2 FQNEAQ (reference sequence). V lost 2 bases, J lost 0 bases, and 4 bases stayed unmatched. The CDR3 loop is CASSLLGGSSYNEQFF. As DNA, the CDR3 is TGTGCCAGCAGCTTACTAGGCGGGAGCTCCTACAATGAGCAGTTCTTC.

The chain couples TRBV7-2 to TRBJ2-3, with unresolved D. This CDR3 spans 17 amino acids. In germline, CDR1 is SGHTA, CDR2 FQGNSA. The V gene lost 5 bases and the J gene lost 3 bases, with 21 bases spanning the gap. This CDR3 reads CASSPQARTPETDTQYF. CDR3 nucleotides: TGTGCCAGCAGCCCCCAGGCGAGAACCCCAGAGACAGATACGCAGTATTTT.

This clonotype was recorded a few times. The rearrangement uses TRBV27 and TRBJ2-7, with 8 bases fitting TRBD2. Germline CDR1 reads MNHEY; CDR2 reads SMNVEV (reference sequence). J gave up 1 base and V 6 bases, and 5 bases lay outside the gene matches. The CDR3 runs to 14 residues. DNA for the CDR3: TGTGCCAGCAGGACCCAGCGGGGGTCCTACGAGCAGTACTTC. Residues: CASRTQRGSYEQYF.

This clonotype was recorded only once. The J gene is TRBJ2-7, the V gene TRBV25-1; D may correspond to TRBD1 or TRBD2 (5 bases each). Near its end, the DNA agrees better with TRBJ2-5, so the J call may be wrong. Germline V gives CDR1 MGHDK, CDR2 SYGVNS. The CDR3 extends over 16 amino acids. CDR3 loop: CASSEYQGPSQETQYF. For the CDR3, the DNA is TGTGCCAGCAGTGAATATCAGGGACCCAGCCAAGAGACCCAGTACTTC.

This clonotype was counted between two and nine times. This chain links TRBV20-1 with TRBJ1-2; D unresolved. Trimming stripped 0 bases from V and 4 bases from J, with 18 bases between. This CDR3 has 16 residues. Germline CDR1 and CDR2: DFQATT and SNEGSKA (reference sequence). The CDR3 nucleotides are TGCAGTGCTAGAGATAGGCAGGCGGGTTCCCTCTATGGCTACACCTTC. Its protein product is CSARDRQAGSLYGYTF.

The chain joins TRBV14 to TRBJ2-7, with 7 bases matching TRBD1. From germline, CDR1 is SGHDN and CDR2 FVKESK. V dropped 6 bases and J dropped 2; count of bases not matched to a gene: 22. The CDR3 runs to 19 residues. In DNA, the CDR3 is TGTGCCAGCAGGCCCGATTTGACAGGGAGAAGCCAGGAGGCCTACGAGCAGTACTTC. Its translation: CASRPDLTGRSQEAYEQYF. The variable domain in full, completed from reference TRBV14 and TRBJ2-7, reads EAGVTQFPSHSVIEKGQTVTLRCDPISGHDNLYWYRRVMGKEIKFLLHFVKESKQDESGMPNNRFLAERTGGTYSTLKVQPAELEDSGVYFCASRPDLTGRSQEAYEQYFGPGTRLTVT.